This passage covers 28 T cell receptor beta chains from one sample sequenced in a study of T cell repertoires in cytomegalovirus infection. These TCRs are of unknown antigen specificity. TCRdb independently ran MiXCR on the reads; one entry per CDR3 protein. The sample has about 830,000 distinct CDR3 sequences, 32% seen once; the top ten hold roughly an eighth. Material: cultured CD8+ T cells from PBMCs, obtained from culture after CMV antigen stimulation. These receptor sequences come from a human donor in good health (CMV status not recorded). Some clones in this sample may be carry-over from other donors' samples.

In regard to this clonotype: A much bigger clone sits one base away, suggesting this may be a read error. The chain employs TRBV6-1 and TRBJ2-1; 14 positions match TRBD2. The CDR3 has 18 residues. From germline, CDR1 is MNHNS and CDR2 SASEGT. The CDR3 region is CVSRTGLAGVRSYNEQFF. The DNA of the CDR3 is TGTGTCAGCAGAACGGGACTAGCGGGGGTGCGCTCCTACAATGAGCAGTTCTTC.

CDR3 residues: CASSETGQLATNEKLFF. The CDR3 DNA is TGTGCCAGCAGTGAAACGGGACAGCTTGCAACTAATGAAAAACTGTTTTTT. The chain couples TRBV6-1 to TRBJ1-4; TRBD1 matches 7 bases. Germline CDR1 MNHNS, CDR2 SASEGT. The CDR3 consists of 17 residues. V was pared by 2 bases and J by 0 bases, with 6 bases of the junction left unmatched.

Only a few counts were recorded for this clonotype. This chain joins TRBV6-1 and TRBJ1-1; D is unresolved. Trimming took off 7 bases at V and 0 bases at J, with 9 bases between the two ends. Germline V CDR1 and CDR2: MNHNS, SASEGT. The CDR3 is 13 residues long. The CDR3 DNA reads TGTGCCAGCAACCTCTATATGAACACTGAAGCTTTCTTT. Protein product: CASNLYMNTEAFF.

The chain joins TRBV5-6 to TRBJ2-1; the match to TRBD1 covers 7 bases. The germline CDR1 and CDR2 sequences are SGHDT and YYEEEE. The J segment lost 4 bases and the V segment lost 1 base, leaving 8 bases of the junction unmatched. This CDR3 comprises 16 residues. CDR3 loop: CASSLRLDRRYNEQFF. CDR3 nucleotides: TGTGCCAGCAGCTTGCGTCTGGACAGGAGATACAATGAGCAGTTCTTC.

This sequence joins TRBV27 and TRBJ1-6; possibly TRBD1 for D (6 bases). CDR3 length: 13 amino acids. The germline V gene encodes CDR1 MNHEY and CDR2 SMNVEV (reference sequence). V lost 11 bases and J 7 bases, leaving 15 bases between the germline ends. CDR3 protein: CAVRGAENSPLHF. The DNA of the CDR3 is TGTGCCGTTCGGGGGGCTGAGAATTCACCCCTCCACTTT.

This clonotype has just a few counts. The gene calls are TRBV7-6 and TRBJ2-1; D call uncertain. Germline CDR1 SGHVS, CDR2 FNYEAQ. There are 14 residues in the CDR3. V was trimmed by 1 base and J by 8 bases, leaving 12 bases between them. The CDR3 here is CASSLGWLGYEQFF. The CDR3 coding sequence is TGTGCCAGCAGCTTAGGTTGGTTGGGTTATGAGCAGTTCTTC.

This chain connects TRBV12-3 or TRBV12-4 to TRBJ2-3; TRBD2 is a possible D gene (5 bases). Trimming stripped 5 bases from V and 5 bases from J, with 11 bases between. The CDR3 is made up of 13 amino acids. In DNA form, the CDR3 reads TGTGCCAGCAGTCCGGGGTCGGTAGATACGCAGTATTTT. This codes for CASSPGSVDTQYF.

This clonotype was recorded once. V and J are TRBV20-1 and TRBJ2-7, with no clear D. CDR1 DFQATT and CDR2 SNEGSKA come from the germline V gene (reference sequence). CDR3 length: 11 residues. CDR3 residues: CRGESSYEQYV. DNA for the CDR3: TGCAGGGGTGAAAGCTCCTACGAGCAGTACGTC.

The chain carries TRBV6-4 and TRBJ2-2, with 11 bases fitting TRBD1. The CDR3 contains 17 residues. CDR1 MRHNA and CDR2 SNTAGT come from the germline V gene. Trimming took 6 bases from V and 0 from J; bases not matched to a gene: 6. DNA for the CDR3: TGTGCCAGCAGAGAGGGACAGGGGGGGCCGAACACCGGGGAGCTGTTTTTT. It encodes CASREGQGGPNTGELFF.

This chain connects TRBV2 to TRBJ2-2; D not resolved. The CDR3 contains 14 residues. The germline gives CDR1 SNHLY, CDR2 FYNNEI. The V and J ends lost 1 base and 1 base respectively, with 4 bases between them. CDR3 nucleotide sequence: TGTGCCAGCAGTGAAGGTCAGAACACCGGGGAGCTGTTTTTT. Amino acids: CASSEGQNTGELFF.

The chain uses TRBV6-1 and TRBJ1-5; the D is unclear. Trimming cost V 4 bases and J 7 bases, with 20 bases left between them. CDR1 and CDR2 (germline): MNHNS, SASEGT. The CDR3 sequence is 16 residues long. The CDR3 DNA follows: TGTGCCAGCAGTGCTAAACAACCGGGAGACCGCCAGCCCCAGCATTTT. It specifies CASSAKQPGDRQPQHF.

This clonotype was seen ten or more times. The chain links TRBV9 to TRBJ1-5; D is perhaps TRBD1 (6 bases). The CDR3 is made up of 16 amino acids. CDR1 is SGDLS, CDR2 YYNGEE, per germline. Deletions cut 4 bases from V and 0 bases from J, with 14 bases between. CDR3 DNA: TGTGCCAGCAGCCCGGACAGTTCTTATAGCAATCAGCCCCAGCATTTT. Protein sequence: CASSPDSSYSNQPQHF.

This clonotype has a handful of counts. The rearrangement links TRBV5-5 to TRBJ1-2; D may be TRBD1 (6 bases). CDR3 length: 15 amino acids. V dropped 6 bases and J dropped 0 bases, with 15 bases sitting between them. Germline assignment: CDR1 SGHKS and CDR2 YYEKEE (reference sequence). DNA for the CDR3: TGTGCCAGCAACGAGGGGGACGGAGCTAACTATGGCTACACCTTC. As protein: CASNEGDGANYGYTF.

The CDR3 sequence: CASSSAYRGRNYGYTF. The CDR3 bases are TGTGCCAGCAGTTCCGCTTACAGGGGGCGAAACTATGGCTACACCTTC. V is TRBV27 and J is TRBJ1-2, with TRBD1 matching 9 bases. The trim removed 4 bases at V and 2 bases at J, leaving 8 bases unmatched. Germline CDR1 and CDR2: MNHEY and SMNVEV (reference sequence). CDR3 length equals 16 residues.

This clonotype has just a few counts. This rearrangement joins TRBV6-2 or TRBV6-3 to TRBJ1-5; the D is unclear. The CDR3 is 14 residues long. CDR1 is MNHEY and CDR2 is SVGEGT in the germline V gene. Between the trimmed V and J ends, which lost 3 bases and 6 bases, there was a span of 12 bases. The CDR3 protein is CASSYPRVGQPQHF. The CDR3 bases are TGTGCCAGCAGTTATCCTCGAGTGGGTCAGCCCCAGCATTTT.

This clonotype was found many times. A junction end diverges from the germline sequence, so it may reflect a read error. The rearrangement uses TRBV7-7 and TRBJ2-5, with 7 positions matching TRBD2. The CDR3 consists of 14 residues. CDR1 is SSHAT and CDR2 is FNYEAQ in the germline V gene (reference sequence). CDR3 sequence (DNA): TGTGCTAGCAGCAGAGCGGGACCCCAAGAGACCCAGTACTTC. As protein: CASSRAGPQETQYF. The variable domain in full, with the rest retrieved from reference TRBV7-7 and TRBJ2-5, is GAGVSQSPRYKVTKRGQDVTLRCDPISSHATLYWYQQALGQGPEFLTYFNYEAQPDKSGLPSDRFSAERPEGSISTLTIQRTEQRDSAMYRCASSRAGPQETQYFGPGTRLLVL.

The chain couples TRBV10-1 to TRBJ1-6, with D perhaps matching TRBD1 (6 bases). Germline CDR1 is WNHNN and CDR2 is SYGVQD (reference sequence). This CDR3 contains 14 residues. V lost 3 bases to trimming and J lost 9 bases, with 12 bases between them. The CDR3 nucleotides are TGCGCCAGCAGTGATACAGGGAGGAGTTCACCCCTCCACTTT. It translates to CASSDTGRSSPLHF.

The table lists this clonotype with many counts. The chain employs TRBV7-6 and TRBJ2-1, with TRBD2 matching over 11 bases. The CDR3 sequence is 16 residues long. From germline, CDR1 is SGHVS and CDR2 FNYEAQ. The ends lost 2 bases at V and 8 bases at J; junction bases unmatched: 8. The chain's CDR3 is CASSLTLAGVGDEQFF. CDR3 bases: TGTGCCAGCAGCTTAACACTAGCGGGGGTAGGCGATGAGCAGTTCTTC.

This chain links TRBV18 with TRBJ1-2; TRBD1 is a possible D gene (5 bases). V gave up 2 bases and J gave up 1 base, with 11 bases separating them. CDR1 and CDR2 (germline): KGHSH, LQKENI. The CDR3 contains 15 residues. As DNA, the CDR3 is TGTGCCAGCTCACCAGAGGCAGGGCTTAACTATGGCTACACCTTC. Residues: CASSPEAGLNYGYTF.

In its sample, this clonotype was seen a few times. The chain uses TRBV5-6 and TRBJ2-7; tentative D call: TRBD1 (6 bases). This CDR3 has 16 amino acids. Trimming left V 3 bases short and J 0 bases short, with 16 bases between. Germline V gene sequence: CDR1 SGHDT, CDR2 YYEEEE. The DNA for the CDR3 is TGTGCCAGCAGCTCCCTCAGGGGCAGAAGCTCCTACGAGCAGTACTTC. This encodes CASSSLRGRSSYEQYF.

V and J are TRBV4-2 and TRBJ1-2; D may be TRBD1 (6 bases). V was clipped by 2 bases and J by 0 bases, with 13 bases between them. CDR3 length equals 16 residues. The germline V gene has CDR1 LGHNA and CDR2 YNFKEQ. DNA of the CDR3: TGTGCCAGCAGCCAATTCCCCGGACAGTCTAACTATGGCTACACCTTC. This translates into CASSQFPGQSNYGYTF.

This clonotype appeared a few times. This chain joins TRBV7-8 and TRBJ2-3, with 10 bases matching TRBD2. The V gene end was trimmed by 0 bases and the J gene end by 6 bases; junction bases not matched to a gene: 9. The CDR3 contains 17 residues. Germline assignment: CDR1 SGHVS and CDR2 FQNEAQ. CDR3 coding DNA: TGTGCCAGCAGCTTAGCGACTAGCGGGCCAATATCGGATACGCAGTATTTT. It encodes CASSLATSGPISDTQYF.

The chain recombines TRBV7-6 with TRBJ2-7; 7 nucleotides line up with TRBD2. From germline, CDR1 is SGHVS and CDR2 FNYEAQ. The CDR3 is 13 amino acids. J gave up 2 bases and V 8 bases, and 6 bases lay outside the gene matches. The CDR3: CASSRGSTYEQYV. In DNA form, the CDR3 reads TGTGCCAGCTCGCGGGGGTCCACCTACGAGCAGTACGTC.

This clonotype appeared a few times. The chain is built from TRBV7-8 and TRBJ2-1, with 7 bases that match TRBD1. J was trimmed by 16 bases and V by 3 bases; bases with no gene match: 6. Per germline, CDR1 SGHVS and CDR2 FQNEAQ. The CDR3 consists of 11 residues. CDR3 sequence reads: CASSFGTEEFF. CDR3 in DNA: TGTGCCAGCAGCTTCGGGACAGAGGAATTCTTC.

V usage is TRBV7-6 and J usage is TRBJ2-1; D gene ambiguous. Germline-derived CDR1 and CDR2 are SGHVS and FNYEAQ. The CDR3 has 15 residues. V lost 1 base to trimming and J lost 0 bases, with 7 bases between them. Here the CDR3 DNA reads TGTGCCAGCAGCTTAGACAACAACTCCTACAATGAGCAGTTCTTC. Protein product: CASSLDNNSYNEQFF.

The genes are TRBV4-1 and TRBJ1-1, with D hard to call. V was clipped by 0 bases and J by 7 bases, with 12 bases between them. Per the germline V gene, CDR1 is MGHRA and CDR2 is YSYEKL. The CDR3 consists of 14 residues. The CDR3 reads CASSQETGMFEAFF. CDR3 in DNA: TGCGCCAGCAGCCAAGAAACTGGAATGTTTGAAGCTTTCTTT.

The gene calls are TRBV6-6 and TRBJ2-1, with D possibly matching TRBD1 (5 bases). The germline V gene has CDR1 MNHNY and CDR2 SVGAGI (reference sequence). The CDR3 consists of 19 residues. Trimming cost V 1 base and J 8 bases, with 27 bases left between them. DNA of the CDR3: TGTGCCAGCAGTTACTTTCCCACCACTTACCCCAGGGTACCCGATGAGCAGTTCTTC. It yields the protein CASSYFPTTYPRVPDEQFF.

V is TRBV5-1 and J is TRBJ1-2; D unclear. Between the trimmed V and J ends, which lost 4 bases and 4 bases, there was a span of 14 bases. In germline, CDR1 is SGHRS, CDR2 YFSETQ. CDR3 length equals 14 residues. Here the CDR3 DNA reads TGCGCCAGCAGCCCCCGGGAGGCCCTCTATGGCTACACCTTC. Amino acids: CASSPREALYGYTF.